This entry lists 9 T cell receptor beta chains sequenced from one sample in a study of cytomegalovirus exposure and HLA in healthy donors (TCRdb year 2017). Library generation was performed with the immunoSEQ multiplex PCR assay. TCRdb's version of the immuneACCESS table is confined to in-frame rearrangements and falls short of the full clone set. An unresolved V gene accounts for under half of the shortfall where checked; the remainder is of unknown origin. A total of around 170,000 clones appear in this sample, more than 75% of them only once. Of the sample, under 3% falls within the top ten clones. What was sequenced was PBMCs. These receptors were obtained from a man aged 18 to 35 in good health and CMV-seronegative.

This chain uses TRBV5-1 with TRBJ1-4; 7 positions agree with TRBD1. The CDR3 covers 15 residues. V was pared by 4 bases and J by 8 bases, with 11 bases of the junction left unmatched. Per germline, CDR1 SGHRS and CDR2 YFSETQ. The DNA of the CDR3 is TGCGCCAGCAGCCTACTGACAGGGCGGAGCGAAAAACTGTTTTTT. Its protein is CASSLLTGRSEKLFF. Together with reference TRBV5-1 and TRBJ1-4, the CDR3 gives the full variable domain: KAGVTQTPRYLIKTRGQQVTLSCSPISGHRSVSWYQQTPGQGLQFLFEYFSETQRNKGNFPGRFSGRQFSNSRSEMNVSTLELGDSALYLCASSLLTGRSEKLFFGSGTQLSVL.

This clone showed up many times. V usage is TRBV11-1 and J usage is TRBJ2-1; tentative D call: TRBD1 (5 bases). The CDR3 sequence is 16 residues long. Germline V lookup: CDR1 SGHAT, CDR2 FQDESV (reference sequence). V lost 5 bases to trimming and J lost 2 bases, with 16 bases between them. CDR3 residues: CASSHYRTGTYNEQFF. CDR3 nucleotides: TGTGCCAGCAGCCATTACAGGACGGGTACCTACAATGAGCAGTTCTTC.

CDR3 protein: CASSLGGRSETQYF. The DNA for the CDR3 is TGTGCCAGCAGCTTAGGGGGCCGCTCAGAGACCCAGTACTTC. The chain links TRBV7-2 to TRBJ2-5, with D possibly being TRBD1 (5 bases). Trimming stripped 1 base from V and 4 bases from J, with 10 bases between. The CDR3 is made up of 14 amino acids. Germline values: CDR1 SGHTA, CDR2 FQGNSA.

This clone was seen a few times. The rearrangement joins TRBV19 to TRBJ2-2; 7 bases are a match to TRBD1. This CDR3 contains 18 residues. The germline V gene has CDR1 LNHDA and CDR2 SQIVND (reference sequence). V lost 6 bases to trimming and J lost 3 bases; unmatched junction nucleotides: 16. The CDR3 protein is CASRTQLTGSFYTGELFF. The CDR3 DNA reads TGTGCCAGTAGGACCCAACTGACAGGGAGCTTCTACACCGGGGAGCTGTTTTTT.

The chain has TRBV10-1 and TRBJ1-5; 7 bases align to TRBD1. The J segment lost 3 bases and the V segment lost 2 bases, leaving 7 bases of the junction unmatched. CDR3 length equals 16 residues. CDR1 is WNHNN and CDR2 is SYGVQD in the germline V gene (reference sequence). CDR3 bases: TGCGCCAGCAGTGAGAAACAGGGGTTGTTCAATCAGCCCCAGCATTTT. Its translation is CASSEKQGLFNQPQHF.

The chain joins TRBV19 to TRBJ2-1; no clear D. The CDR3 is 14 residues long. V lost 1 base, J lost 1 base, and 5 bases lay in between. The germline gives CDR1 LNHDA, CDR2 SQIVND (reference sequence). CDR3: CASSIGASYNEQFF. CDR3 bases: TGTGCCAGTAGTATAGGAGCGTCCTACAATGAGCAGTTCTTC. Combining the CDR3 with reference TRBV19 and TRBJ2-1 gives the whole variable domain DGGITQSPKYLFRKEGQNVTLSCEQNLNHDAMYWYRQDPGQGLRLIYYSQIVNDFQKGDIAEGYSVSREKKESFPLTVTSAQKNPTAFYLCASSIGASYNEQFFGPGTRLTVL.

This clone appeared a single time. The chain couples TRBV29-1 to TRBJ1-1; D is possibly TRBD1 (6 bases). The germline V and J ends were trimmed by 6 bases and 4 bases, with 12 bases remaining between them. Germline-derived CDR1 and CDR2 are SQVTM and ANQGSEA. This CDR3 is built from 12 residues. CDR3 sequence reads: CSVYQGGTEAFF. Written as DNA, the CDR3 is TGCAGCGTGTACCAAGGGGGCACTGAAGCTTTCTTT.

This chain's CDR3 is CAWSVVQGSKTEAFF. CDR3 DNA sequence: TGTGCCTGGAGTGTTGTTCAGGGTAGCAAAACTGAAGCTTTCTTT. The chain links TRBV30 to TRBJ1-1, with TRBD1 as a possible D gene (5 bases). The CDR3 has 15 residues. V was shortened by 0 bases and J by 5 bases, with 16 bases between the two germline ends. CDR1 is GTSNPN and CDR2 is SVGIG in the germline V gene (reference sequence).

CDR3 DNA: TGTGCCAGCAGCGCGCAACAGGGGGTTGGAAACACCATATATTTT. Amino acid sequence: CASSAQQGVGNTIYF. The V gene is TRBV7-9, the J gene TRBJ1-3; 8 nucleotides align to TRBD1. Germline assignment: CDR1 SEHNR and CDR2 FQNEAQ (reference sequence). The CDR3 covers 15 residues. V lost 5 bases and J lost 3; bases outside the gene matches: 6.